The present entry profiles one T cell receptor (beta chain) with its context. Recruitment covered about two dozen US areas and drew participants whose ages spanned about 18 to 90 years. Within the 2 weeks before study entry, each person in the exposed group met a COVID-19 case. Germline assignment: CDR1 SGDLS and CDR2 YYNGEE. This CDR3 contains 11 residues. V lost 4 bases and J 14 bases, leaving 13 bases between the germline ends. These data come from a study of blood T cell repertoires in COVID-19. Repertoires were generated with immunoSEQ multiplex PCR, while TCRdb's copy carries only in-frame clones and drops some. The sample holds fewer than 250,000 clones, around 84% seen once.

The source is a woman aged 30 to 39 who had been exposed to COVID-19. J is TRBJ2-1 and V is TRBV9; D is uncertain. Sequencing used PBMCs or T cells enriched from blood (not recorded which). CDR3: CASSSGVGEFF. The CDR3 nucleotides read TGTGCCAGCAGCTCCGGAGTAGGTGAGTTCTTC.